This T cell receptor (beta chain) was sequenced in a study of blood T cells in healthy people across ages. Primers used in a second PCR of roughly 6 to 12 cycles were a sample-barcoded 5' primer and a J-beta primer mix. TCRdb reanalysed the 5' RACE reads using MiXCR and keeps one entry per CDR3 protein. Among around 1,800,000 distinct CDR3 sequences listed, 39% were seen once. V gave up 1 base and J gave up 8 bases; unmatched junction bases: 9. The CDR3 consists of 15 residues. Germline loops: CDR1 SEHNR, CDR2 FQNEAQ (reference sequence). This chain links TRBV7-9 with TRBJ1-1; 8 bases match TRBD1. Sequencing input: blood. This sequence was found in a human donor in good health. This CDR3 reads CASSLGDDRGGEAFF. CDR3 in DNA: TGTGCCAGCAGCTTAGGGGATGACAGGGGCGGCGAAGCTTTCTTT.